This T cell receptor beta chain was identified in a study of blood T cell repertoires in COVID-19. This CDR3 region has 13 residues. V lost 8 bases and J 3 bases, leaving 11 bases between the germline ends. Repertoires were generated with immunoSEQ multiplex PCR, while TCRdb's copy carries only in-frame clones and drops some. The table includes 450,000 or so clones, roughly 88% detected once. The clonotype was recovered from a man aged 18 to 30 who had recovered from COVID-19. The gene calls are TRBV12-3 or TRBV12-4 and TRBJ1-3, with D perhaps TRBD1 (6 bases). The material sequenced was PBMCs or T cells enriched from blood (not recorded which). The CDR3 loop reads CASGRGSGNTIYF. CDR3 sequence (DNA): TGTGCCAGCGGCAGGGGTAGTGGAAACACCATATATTTT.